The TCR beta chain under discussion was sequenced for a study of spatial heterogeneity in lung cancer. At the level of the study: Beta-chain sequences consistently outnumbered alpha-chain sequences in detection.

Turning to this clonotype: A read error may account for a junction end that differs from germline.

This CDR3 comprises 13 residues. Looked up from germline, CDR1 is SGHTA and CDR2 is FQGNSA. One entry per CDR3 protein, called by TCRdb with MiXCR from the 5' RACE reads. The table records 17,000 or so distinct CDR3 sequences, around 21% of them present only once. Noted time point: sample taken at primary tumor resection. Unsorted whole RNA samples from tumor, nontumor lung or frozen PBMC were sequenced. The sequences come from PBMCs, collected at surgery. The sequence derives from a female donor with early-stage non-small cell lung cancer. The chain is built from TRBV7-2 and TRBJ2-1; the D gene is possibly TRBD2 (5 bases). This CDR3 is CASSLAYTGNALF. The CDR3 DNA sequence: TGTGCCAGCAGCTTAGCGTATACGGGGAATGCGCTCTTC.